This T cell receptor (beta chain) was documented in a study of shared clonotypes between healthy human individuals. Every subset's genomic DNA went evenly onto several immunoSEQ plates. Clones were read by immunoSEQ multiplex PCR, and TCRdb kept only the in-frame ones, dropping some. The repertoire has approximately 100,000 clones, less than 80% of them found once; the top ten carry approximately 24%. Trimming removed 5 bases from V and 5 bases from J; junction bases left unmatched: 6. The CDR3 contains 15 residues. Germline CDR1 is MNHEY and CDR2 is SVGAGI. In its sample, this clone was seen many times.

The chain is built from TRBV6-5 and TRBJ2-7; 13 bases align to TRBD2. The clonotype comes from a woman aged 25 to 39 in good health. The specimen sequenced was memory CD8+ T cells sorted from blood. The subset denotes: CD45RO+ cells pooled with CCR7-negative TemRA cells. The CDR3 sequence is CASSRTSGSADEQYF. In nucleotides, the CDR3 is TGTGCCAGCAGTAGGACTAGCGGGAGCGCAGACGAGCAGTACTTC.